This TCR beta chain was sequenced during a study of shared clonotypes between healthy human individuals (dated by TCRdb to about 2020). Looking at the study overall: A couple of women and a few men aged 18 to 49 years were included in the cohort. For each donor, three plates each were used for CD4 naive and CD4 memory, two plates were used for CD8 naive, and one plate was used for CD8 memory. The study deeply sequenced blood TCR repertoires of about five healthy adults to estimate repertoire size and the extent of clonotype sharing between individuals. To increase sequencing depth and limit assay-specific biases, TCR repertoire library preparation and sequencing were carried out by different laboratories using diverse techniques. Per donor, leukapheresis produced somewhere between about 0.9 and 9.5 billion PBMCs. Study-wide findings and limitations: Sampling was restricted to blood, and TCR repertoires in tissue are likely to differ from TCR repertoires in blood. Incomplete sequencing was indicated by rarefaction of sorted-subset datasets, despite the large sequencing depth. Naive subsets generally had larger estimated clonotype richness than memory subsets did. Higher generation probabilities were observed for clonotypes shared by all four sorted-subset donors than for non-shared clonotypes. The genetic and exposure-history diversity represented was limited by the small number of donors. Based on pairwise subsampling, the degree of clonotype sharing among donors was expected to be affected by sequencing depth. Across a handful of donors, around 5.4% of naive CD4, approximately 3.6% of naive CD8, under 2.5% of memory CD4, and under 0.45% of memory CD8 clonotypes were shared.

The donors were healthy, HIV-negative adults with no recently reported acute infections or vaccinations. Only Caucasian adults living in Nashville, Tennessee, USA were represented among the donors. Magnetic negative selection was used to enrich CD4+ T cells, after which naive cells were positively selected on CD45RA and the negative fraction became the memory subset. Blood was collected by leukapheresis, and PBMCs were isolated by Ficoll-Histopaque density gradient centrifugation and then cryopreserved in liquid nitrogen vapor phase. Analytical flow cytometry was used to check the purity and quantity of each magnetically sorted T cell population. Genomic DNA was isolated from every sorted fraction and measured by UV absorbance on a Nanodrop 2000c. TCR CDR3 regions were amplified from genomic DNA by multiplex PCR using the deep immunoSEQ assay. Extracted genomic DNA from each cell subset was distributed evenly across all wells of several immunoSEQ 96-well plates, and each plate was treated as a replicate. For sorted subsets, approximately 0.2 ug of genomic DNA, equivalent to some 30,000 T cell genomes, went into each replicate PCR. Purified libraries were quantified with a Qubit 3.0 fluorometer, sized on a Bioanalyzer 2100, and re-quantified with the KAPA Library Quantification kit. A separate single-read 150-cycle Illumina NextSeq 550 flow cell was used to sequence each immunoSEQ 96-well plate. The paper's processing steps were these. Because the immunoSEQ output included only junctional sequences and no quality scores, the filtering could not be the same as the filtering used for full-length reads. Sequences were annotated with PyIR, a Python wrapper for IgBLAST v1.9, and V/J genes and CDR3 were assigned using IMGT germline references. Reads were filtered out if the reads had weak V/J assignments (E-value above 1e-6), no CDR3, stop codons, out-of-frame junctions, or ambiguous translated residues. V3J clonotypes were defined as sequences sharing the same inferred V gene, J gene, and CDR3 amino acid sequence. Percentage overlap between repertoires was calculated by dividing the number of shared unique clonotypes by the size of the smaller repertoire. Richness of each repertoire was evaluated using RTK rarefaction, the Chao1 estimator, and Recon v2.1 estimates of unobserved clonotypes. OLGA was used to compute generation probabilities for all TCRbeta clonotypes that the gDNA method yielded from four donors. TCRdb retrieved this table from immuneACCESS and kept in-frame rearrangements only. Not all clones are present; in checked studies, unresolved V genes account for under half, and no reason is known for the remainder. D and trimming were read from the DNA, whereas the V and J calls and clone size are those reported in that table. Present in this sample are over a million clones, about 98% of which were seen just once. The ten largest account for about 0.45% of the sample.

Turning to this clone: The target of this receptor is not known. No base quality information exists; no much larger clone differs at one position.

Via the germline V gene (reference sequence), CDR1 is LNHDA and CDR2 SQIVND. The CDR3, from cysteine to phenylalanine, totals 16 residues. CDR3 DNA is the only sequence kept; it has 48 bases, read in frame from the first base. V ends up 3 bases short and J 5 bases short, with an unmatched junction base count of 10. The chain couples TRBV19 to TRBJ2-7, with 10 bases aligning to TRBD2. The receptor's source is a man younger than 45 in good health. Source material: naive CD4+ T cells sorted from blood. In the paper's terms, the cell subset or site label means: CD45RA+ positively selected. The CDR3 sequence is CASSILATSGTHEQYF. The nucleotide sequence reads as follows: TGTGCCAGTAGTATCCTGGCCACTAGCGGGACTCACGAGCAGTACTTC.